Each of the 32 T cell receptor beta chains below was sequenced from the same sample in a study of T-cell memory formation after mild COVID-19. TCRdb reprocessed the 5' RACE reads via MiXCR and lists one record per CDR3 protein. This table has fewer than 200,000 distinct CDR3 sequences, 10% to 15% appearing once. Source material: PBMCs or a T cell subset sorted from them (not recorded which). Source of these receptors: a young man who had mild COVID-19 (a few samples of this study predate the infection). Cell type and time point are not known.

This clonotype showed up just a few times. The rearrangement joins TRBV5-1 to TRBJ2-3; D possibly corresponds to TRBD1 (6 bases). Trimming took 4 bases from V and 3 from J, leaving 15 bases between them. The CDR3 loop spans 15 amino acids. The germline V gene encodes CDR1 SGHRS and CDR2 YFSETQ. Here the CDR3 DNA reads TGCGCCAGCAGCCCCGGCACAGGGCGAACAGATACGCAGTATTTT. This gives the protein CASSPGTGRTDTQYF.

The V call is TRBV5-1, the J call TRBJ2-1, with D perhaps being TRBD1 or TRBD2 (5 bases each). V lost 0 bases and J lost 16, with 17 bases in between. The CDR3 is 13 residues long. Germline values: CDR1 SGHRS, CDR2 YFSETQ. Here the CDR3 DNA reads TGCGCCAGCAGCTTGGCTTTAGAGGGGTTGGGATTCTTC. This gives the protein CASSLALEGLGFF.

The genes are TRBV11-2 and TRBJ2-6; tentatively, D is TRBD1 or TRBD2 (5 bases each). With 1 base removed from V and 4 bases from J, the gap between germline ends came to 17 bases. The CDR3 spans 18 residues. CDR1 is SGHAT and CDR2 is FQNNGV in the germline V gene. The CDR3 spells CASSLGGPGVWGANVLTF. The CDR3 coding sequence is TGTGCCAGCAGCTTAGGGGGCCCCGGGGTGTGGGGGGCCAACGTCCTGACTTTC. Based on the CDR3 plus reference TRBV11-2 and TRBJ2-6, the full variable domain is EAGVAQSPRYKIIEKRQSVAFWCNPISGHATLYWYQQILGQGPKLLIQFQNNGVVDDSQLPKDRFSAERLKGVDSTLKIQPAKLEDSAVYLCASSLGGPGVWGANVLTFGAGSRLTVL.

This clonotype was recorded many times. This chain uses TRBV6-6 with TRBJ1-1, with no clear D. This CDR3 comprises 13 residues. With 3 bases removed from V and 3 bases from J, the gap between germline ends came to 8 bases. Germline V lookup: CDR1 MNHNY, CDR2 SVGAGI (reference sequence). CDR3 nucleotides: TGTGCCAGCAGTTATGTGCCTGACACTGAAGCTTTCTTT. This gives the protein CASSYVPDTEAFF.

The V and J genes are TRBV5-1 and TRBJ2-7, with 10 bases fitting TRBD1. From germline, CDR1 is SGHRS and CDR2 YFSETQ. This CDR3 is 16 amino acids long. Trimming took 4 bases from V and 2 from J; bases not matched to a gene: 9. The CDR3 region has the DNA TGCGCCAGCAGCCGGACAGGGGGTCAAATGGCCTACGAGCAGTACTTC. This sequence encodes CASSRTGGQMAYEQYF.

This clonotype was recorded at least ten times. The chain employs TRBV7-2 and TRBJ2-3; possibly TRBD1 or TRBD2 for D (5 bases each). This CDR3 is 15 amino acids long. V was clipped by 8 bases and J by 3 bases, with 18 bases between them. Germline V gene data show CDR1 as SGHTA and CDR2 as FQGNSA. The CDR3 DNA reads TGTGCCAGCGCAAACCGATATGGGGGAACAGATACGCAGTATTTT. Its translation is CASANRYGGTDTQYF.

This clonotype has just a few counts. The V gene is TRBV20-1, the J gene TRBJ1-5; TRBD1 matches 10 bases. There are 12 residues in the CDR3. The V segment lost 4 bases and the J segment 10 bases; nucleotides outside the gene matches: 4. Germline CDR1 and CDR2: DFQATT and SNEGSKA (reference sequence). CDR3 nucleotide sequence: TGCAGTGCTACGACAGGGGGCACACCCCAGCATTTT. This codes for CSATTGGTPQHF.

This clonotype appeared many times. V gene TRBV7-2 combines with J gene TRBJ2-1; 8 nucleotides line up with TRBD2. Trimming at V came to 7 bases and at J to 5 bases, leaving 10 bases not matched to a gene. The CDR3 length is 15 residues. Germline CDR1 is SGHTA and CDR2 is FQGNSA. CDR3 in amino acids: CASTLGGRGDNEQFF. The DNA for the CDR3 is TGTGCCAGCACCCTGGGGGGGCGGGGGGACAATGAGCAGTTCTTC.

This clonotype was observed a handful of times. The CDR3 sequence: CASRMTATYEQYV. The CDR3 DNA follows: TGTGCCAGCAGGATGACGGCTACCTACGAGCAGTACGTC. The chain joins TRBV11-2 to TRBJ2-7; D ambiguous. This CDR3 is 13 amino acids long. Deletions cut 6 bases from V and 2 bases from J, with 11 bases between. CDR1 SGHAT and CDR2 FQNNGV come from the germline V gene.

The rearrangement uses TRBV6-6 and TRBJ1-1, with 8 positions matching TRBD1. Germline CDR1 reads MNHNY; CDR2 reads SVGAGI (reference sequence). There are 15 residues in the CDR3. V lost 6 bases to trimming and J lost 0 bases; unmatched junction nucleotides: 6. The CDR3 here is CASRQTGALNTEAFF. The CDR3 nucleotides read TGTGCCAGCAGACAGACAGGGGCCCTGAACACTGAAGCTTTCTTT.

The chain employs TRBV9 and TRBJ2-3; D is uncertain. Germline CDR1 is SGDLS and CDR2 is YYNGEE. V was trimmed by 2 bases and J by 0 bases, leaving 7 bases between them. The CDR3 runs to 14 residues. The chain's CDR3 is CASSVLGSTDTQYF. The DNA for the CDR3 is TGTGCCAGCAGCGTCCTCGGGAGCACAGATACGCAGTATTTT.

The V gene is TRBV20-1, the J gene TRBJ1-1; 10 bases are shared with TRBD1. The V segment lost 2 bases and the J segment 1 base; nucleotides outside the gene matches: 4. Germline CDR1 DFQATT, CDR2 SNEGSKA (reference sequence). CDR3 length: 15 amino acids. CDR3 sequence reads: CSARPWDRGNTEAFF. For the CDR3, the DNA is TGCAGTGCTAGACCCTGGGACAGGGGGAACACTGAAGCTTTCTTT.

This clonotype appeared a few times. The rearrangement joins TRBV5-8 to TRBJ1-2; D unclear. With 4 bases removed from V and 8 bases from J, the gap between germline ends came to 15 bases. The CDR3 has 13 amino acids. Germline V gives CDR1 SGHTS, CDR2 YDEGEE. CDR3 residues: CASSPSGIGGYTF. CDR3 nucleotides: TGTGCCAGCAGCCCCTCGGGGATTGGAGGCTACACCTTC. Complete variable domain (other parts from reference TRBV5-8 and TRBJ1-2): EAGVTQSPTHLIKTRGQQATLRCSPISGHTSVYWYQQALGLGLQFLLWYDEGEERNRGNFPPRFSGRQFPNYSSELNVNALELEDSALYLCASSPSGIGGYTFGSGTRLTVV.

The chain has TRBV6-1 and TRBJ2-7, with D perhaps TRBD1 (6 bases). CDR1 is MNHNS and CDR2 is SASEGT in the germline V gene. The V end lost 6 bases, the J end lost 3 bases, and 12 bases lay between the germline ends. The CDR3 has 13 amino acids. The CDR3 DNA is TGTGCCAGCAGAACGGGACACGGCTACGAGCAGTACTTC. Translation gives CASRTGHGYEQYF.

The rearrangement joins TRBV5-4 to TRBJ2-2, with 8 bases matching TRBD1. Germline-derived CDR1 and CDR2 are SGHNT and YYREEE (reference sequence). The V gene end was trimmed by 4 bases and the J gene end by 6 bases; junction bases not matched to a gene: 5. The CDR3 loop spans 14 amino acids. The CDR3 nucleotides are TGTGCCAGCAGCGCCGCACAGGGGGCCGGGGAGCTGTTTTTT. Translation gives CASSAAQGAGELFF.

The chain is built from TRBV5-1 and TRBJ2-5; the D gene is possibly TRBD2 (6 bases). The CDR3 extends over 14 amino acids. V lost 4 bases and J 4 bases, leaving 14 bases between the germline ends. Looked up from germline, CDR1 is SGHRS and CDR2 is YFSETQ. CDR3 DNA: TGCGCCAGCAGCCCCGCCGGGACTCCAGAGACCCAGTACTTC. Translated: CASSPAGTPETQYF.

This clonotype has a count of ten or more. V is TRBV5-1 and J is TRBJ2-1; D may correspond to TRBD1 or TRBD2 (6 bases each). The CDR3 is 16 residues long. The germline V gene has CDR1 SGHRS and CDR2 YFSETQ. Trimming stripped 1 base from V and 9 bases from J, with 20 bases between. CDR3: CASSLRGDPLIGEQFF. The CDR3 region has the DNA TGCGCCAGCAGCTTGAGGGGGGACCCTTTAATCGGTGAGCAGTTCTTC.

A note on this clonotype: One junction end does not reproduce the germline sequence, and a read error may be involved. V usage is TRBV7-7 and J usage is TRBJ2-5, with TRBD2 matching 7 bases. Germline V gives CDR1 SSHAT, CDR2 FNYEAQ (reference sequence). The CDR3 consists of 14 residues. In nucleotides, the CDR3 is TGTGCTAGCAGCTTAGAACTAGCGACGGAGACCCAGTACTTC. Its translation: CASSLELATETQYF.

This clonotype was detected only a few times. V usage is TRBV5-1 and J usage is TRBJ1-1; 7 bases are shared with TRBD1. The CDR3 totals 11 residues. V shed 4 bases and J 11 bases; nucleotides not matched to a gene: 5. CDR1 SGHRS and CDR2 YFSETQ come from the germline V gene. CDR3 DNA: TGCGCCAGCAGCGAAGACAGGGTTGCTTTCTTT. Translating gives CASSEDRVAFF.

The chain recombines TRBV6-5 with TRBJ2-7; TRBD2 is a possible D gene (7 bases). CDR3 size: 14 residues. Germline V gives CDR1 MNHEY, CDR2 SVGAGI. V shed 7 bases and J shed 2 bases, with 15 bases lying between them. CDR3 protein: CASTTGGRAYEQYF. Written as DNA, the CDR3 is TGTGCCAGCACCACGGGGGGCCGCGCCTACGAGCAGTACTTC.

V and J are TRBV20-1 and TRBJ1-5; D not certain. CDR3 size: 14 residues. Germline CDR1 DFQATT, CDR2 SNEGSKA (reference sequence). V was cut by 6 bases and J by 3 bases, with 15 bases left in between. CDR3 DNA: TGCAGTGCCAGGACTCCCTCAGACAATCAGCCCCAGCATTTT. Amino acids: CSARTPSDNQPQHF.

This clonotype was seen a few times. This sequence joins TRBV28 and TRBJ1-2; 7 positions agree with TRBD1. This CDR3 spans 14 amino acids. From germline, CDR1 is MDHEN and CDR2 SYDVKM. Germline trimming cut 5 bases from V and 3 bases from J; bases unmatched to any gene: 6. CDR3 residues: CASSDSGQYYGYTF. The CDR3 bases are TGTGCCAGCAGTGACTCGGGACAGTACTATGGCTACACCTTC.

This clonotype has more than one count but fewer than ten. This sequence joins TRBV6-5 and TRBJ2-2; D is possibly TRBD1 (7 bases). The CDR3 consists of 14 residues. Germline V gives CDR1 MNHEY, CDR2 SVGAGI. Trimming shortened V by 8 bases and J by 1 base, and 11 bases separated the two germline ends. CDR3: CASRGTVNTGELFF. In DNA, the CDR3 is TGTGCCAGCCGGGGGACAGTGAACACCGGGGAGCTGTTTTTT.

The chain is built from TRBV7-8 and TRBJ2-5; 11 bases agree with TRBD2. The V and J ends lost 6 bases and 4 bases, in that order; junction bases with no gene match: 7. This CDR3 spans 15 amino acids. The germline V gene has CDR1 SGHVS and CDR2 FQNEAQ. The CDR3 region has the DNA TGTGCCAGCAGGACTCGGCTAGCGGGGGGAGAGACCCAGTACTTC. This translates into CASRTRLAGGETQYF.

In DNA, the CDR3 is TGTGCCAGCAGCGGGACAGGGGCCCACCGTGAGCAGTTCTTC. It specifies CASSGTGAHREQFF. The V and J genes are TRBV6-2 or TRBV6-3 and TRBJ2-1, with TRBD1 matching 10 bases. This CDR3 contains 14 residues. V lost 6 bases, J lost 9 bases, and 8 bases stayed unmatched. Germline loops: CDR1 MNHEY, CDR2 SVGEGT.

V is TRBV20-1 and J is TRBJ1-3, with D hard to call. V lost 1 base and J 0 bases, leaving 10 bases between the germline ends. The germline gives CDR1 DFQATT, CDR2 SNEGSKA (reference sequence). The CDR3 consists of 15 residues. The DNA of the CDR3 is TGCAGTGCTAGAGTTATGGGTCACTCTGGAAACACCATATATTTT. Translation: CSARVMGHSGNTIYF.

The chain is built from TRBV6-5 and TRBJ2-7; tentatively, D is TRBD1 (5 bases). In germline, CDR1 is MNHEY, CDR2 SVGAGI. Trimming pared 6 bases from V and 3 bases from J, leaving 12 bases between. The CDR3 has 13 amino acids. The chain's CDR3 is CASSAPGNYEQYF. The CDR3 region has the DNA TGTGCCAGCAGCGCCCCAGGGAACTACGAGCAGTACTTC.

The rearrangement links TRBV20-1 to TRBJ1-5, with a weak D call TRBD1 (5 bases). V lost 4 bases and J 1 base, leaving 11 bases between the germline ends. There are 14 residues in the CDR3. Germline assignment: CDR1 DFQATT and CDR2 SNEGSKA (reference sequence). CDR3 protein: CSATSGGSNQPQHF. DNA for the CDR3: TGCAGTGCTACCTCGGGGGGGAGCAATCAGCCCCAGCATTTT.

This clonotype appeared a few times. The chain links TRBV7-9 to TRBJ1-1; 11 nucleotides match TRBD1. CDR3 size: 14 residues. The J segment lost 4 bases and the V segment lost 10 bases, leaving 8 bases of the junction unmatched. The V gene's germline CDR1 is SEHNR and CDR2 FQNEAQ (reference sequence). CDR3 sequence (DNA): TGTGCCATTACCCCCGGGACAGGGGGCACTGAAGCTTTCTTT. Protein sequence: CAITPGTGGTEAFF.

This clonotype was seen only a few times. The V and J genes are TRBV20-1 and TRBJ2-1; 8 nucleotides align to TRBD2. Germline V gene sequence: CDR1 DFQATT, CDR2 SNEGSKA (reference sequence). Losses at the gene ends were 7 bases for V and 5 bases for J; bases not matched to a gene: 7. CDR3 length equals 13 residues. The CDR3 DNA follows: TGCAGTGTTCAAGCGGGGGCCGACAATGAGCAGTTCTTC. It yields the protein CSVQAGADNEQFF.

A few counts support this clonotype. V usage is TRBV7-2 and J usage is TRBJ2-3; no clear D. CDR1 and CDR2 (germline): SGHTA, FQGNSA. The CDR3 runs 15 residues. Trimming shortened V by 0 bases and J by 2 bases, and 9 bases separated the two germline ends. The CDR3 protein is CASSLAYRTTDTQYF. The CDR3 DNA reads TGTGCCAGCAGCTTAGCATACCGGACCACAGATACGCAGTATTTT.

This clonotype has at least ten counts. The chain is built from TRBV7-2 and TRBJ2-5; 10 nucleotides line up with TRBD2. Germline V gives CDR1 SGHTA, CDR2 FQGNSA. Trimming cost V 3 bases and J 2 bases; bases outside gene matches: 6. This CDR3 has 16 residues. The CDR3 sequence: CASSFVRLAGQETQYF. CDR3 nucleotide sequence: TGTGCCAGCAGCTTCGTAAGACTAGCGGGTCAAGAGACCCAGTACTTC.